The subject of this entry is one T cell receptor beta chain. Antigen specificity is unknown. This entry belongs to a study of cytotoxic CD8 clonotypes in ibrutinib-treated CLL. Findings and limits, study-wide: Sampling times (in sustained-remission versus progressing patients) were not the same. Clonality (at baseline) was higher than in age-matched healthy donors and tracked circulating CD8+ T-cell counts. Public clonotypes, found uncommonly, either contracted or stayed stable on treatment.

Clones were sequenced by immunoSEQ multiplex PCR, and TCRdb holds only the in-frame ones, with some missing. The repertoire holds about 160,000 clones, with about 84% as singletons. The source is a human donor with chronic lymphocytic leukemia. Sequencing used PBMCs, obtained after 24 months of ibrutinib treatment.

The CDR3 DNA is TGTGCCAGCAGACATGCAGGGGACCCCTTAGGCTACACCTTC. Amino acids: CASRHAGDPLGYTF. The chain combines TRBV7-9 with TRBJ1-2; weak D call: TRBD1 (6 bases). The CDR3 runs to 14 residues. Germline V gene data show CDR1 as SEHNR and CDR2 as FQNEAQ (reference sequence). Trimming took off 6 bases at V and 8 bases at J, with 19 bases between the two ends.